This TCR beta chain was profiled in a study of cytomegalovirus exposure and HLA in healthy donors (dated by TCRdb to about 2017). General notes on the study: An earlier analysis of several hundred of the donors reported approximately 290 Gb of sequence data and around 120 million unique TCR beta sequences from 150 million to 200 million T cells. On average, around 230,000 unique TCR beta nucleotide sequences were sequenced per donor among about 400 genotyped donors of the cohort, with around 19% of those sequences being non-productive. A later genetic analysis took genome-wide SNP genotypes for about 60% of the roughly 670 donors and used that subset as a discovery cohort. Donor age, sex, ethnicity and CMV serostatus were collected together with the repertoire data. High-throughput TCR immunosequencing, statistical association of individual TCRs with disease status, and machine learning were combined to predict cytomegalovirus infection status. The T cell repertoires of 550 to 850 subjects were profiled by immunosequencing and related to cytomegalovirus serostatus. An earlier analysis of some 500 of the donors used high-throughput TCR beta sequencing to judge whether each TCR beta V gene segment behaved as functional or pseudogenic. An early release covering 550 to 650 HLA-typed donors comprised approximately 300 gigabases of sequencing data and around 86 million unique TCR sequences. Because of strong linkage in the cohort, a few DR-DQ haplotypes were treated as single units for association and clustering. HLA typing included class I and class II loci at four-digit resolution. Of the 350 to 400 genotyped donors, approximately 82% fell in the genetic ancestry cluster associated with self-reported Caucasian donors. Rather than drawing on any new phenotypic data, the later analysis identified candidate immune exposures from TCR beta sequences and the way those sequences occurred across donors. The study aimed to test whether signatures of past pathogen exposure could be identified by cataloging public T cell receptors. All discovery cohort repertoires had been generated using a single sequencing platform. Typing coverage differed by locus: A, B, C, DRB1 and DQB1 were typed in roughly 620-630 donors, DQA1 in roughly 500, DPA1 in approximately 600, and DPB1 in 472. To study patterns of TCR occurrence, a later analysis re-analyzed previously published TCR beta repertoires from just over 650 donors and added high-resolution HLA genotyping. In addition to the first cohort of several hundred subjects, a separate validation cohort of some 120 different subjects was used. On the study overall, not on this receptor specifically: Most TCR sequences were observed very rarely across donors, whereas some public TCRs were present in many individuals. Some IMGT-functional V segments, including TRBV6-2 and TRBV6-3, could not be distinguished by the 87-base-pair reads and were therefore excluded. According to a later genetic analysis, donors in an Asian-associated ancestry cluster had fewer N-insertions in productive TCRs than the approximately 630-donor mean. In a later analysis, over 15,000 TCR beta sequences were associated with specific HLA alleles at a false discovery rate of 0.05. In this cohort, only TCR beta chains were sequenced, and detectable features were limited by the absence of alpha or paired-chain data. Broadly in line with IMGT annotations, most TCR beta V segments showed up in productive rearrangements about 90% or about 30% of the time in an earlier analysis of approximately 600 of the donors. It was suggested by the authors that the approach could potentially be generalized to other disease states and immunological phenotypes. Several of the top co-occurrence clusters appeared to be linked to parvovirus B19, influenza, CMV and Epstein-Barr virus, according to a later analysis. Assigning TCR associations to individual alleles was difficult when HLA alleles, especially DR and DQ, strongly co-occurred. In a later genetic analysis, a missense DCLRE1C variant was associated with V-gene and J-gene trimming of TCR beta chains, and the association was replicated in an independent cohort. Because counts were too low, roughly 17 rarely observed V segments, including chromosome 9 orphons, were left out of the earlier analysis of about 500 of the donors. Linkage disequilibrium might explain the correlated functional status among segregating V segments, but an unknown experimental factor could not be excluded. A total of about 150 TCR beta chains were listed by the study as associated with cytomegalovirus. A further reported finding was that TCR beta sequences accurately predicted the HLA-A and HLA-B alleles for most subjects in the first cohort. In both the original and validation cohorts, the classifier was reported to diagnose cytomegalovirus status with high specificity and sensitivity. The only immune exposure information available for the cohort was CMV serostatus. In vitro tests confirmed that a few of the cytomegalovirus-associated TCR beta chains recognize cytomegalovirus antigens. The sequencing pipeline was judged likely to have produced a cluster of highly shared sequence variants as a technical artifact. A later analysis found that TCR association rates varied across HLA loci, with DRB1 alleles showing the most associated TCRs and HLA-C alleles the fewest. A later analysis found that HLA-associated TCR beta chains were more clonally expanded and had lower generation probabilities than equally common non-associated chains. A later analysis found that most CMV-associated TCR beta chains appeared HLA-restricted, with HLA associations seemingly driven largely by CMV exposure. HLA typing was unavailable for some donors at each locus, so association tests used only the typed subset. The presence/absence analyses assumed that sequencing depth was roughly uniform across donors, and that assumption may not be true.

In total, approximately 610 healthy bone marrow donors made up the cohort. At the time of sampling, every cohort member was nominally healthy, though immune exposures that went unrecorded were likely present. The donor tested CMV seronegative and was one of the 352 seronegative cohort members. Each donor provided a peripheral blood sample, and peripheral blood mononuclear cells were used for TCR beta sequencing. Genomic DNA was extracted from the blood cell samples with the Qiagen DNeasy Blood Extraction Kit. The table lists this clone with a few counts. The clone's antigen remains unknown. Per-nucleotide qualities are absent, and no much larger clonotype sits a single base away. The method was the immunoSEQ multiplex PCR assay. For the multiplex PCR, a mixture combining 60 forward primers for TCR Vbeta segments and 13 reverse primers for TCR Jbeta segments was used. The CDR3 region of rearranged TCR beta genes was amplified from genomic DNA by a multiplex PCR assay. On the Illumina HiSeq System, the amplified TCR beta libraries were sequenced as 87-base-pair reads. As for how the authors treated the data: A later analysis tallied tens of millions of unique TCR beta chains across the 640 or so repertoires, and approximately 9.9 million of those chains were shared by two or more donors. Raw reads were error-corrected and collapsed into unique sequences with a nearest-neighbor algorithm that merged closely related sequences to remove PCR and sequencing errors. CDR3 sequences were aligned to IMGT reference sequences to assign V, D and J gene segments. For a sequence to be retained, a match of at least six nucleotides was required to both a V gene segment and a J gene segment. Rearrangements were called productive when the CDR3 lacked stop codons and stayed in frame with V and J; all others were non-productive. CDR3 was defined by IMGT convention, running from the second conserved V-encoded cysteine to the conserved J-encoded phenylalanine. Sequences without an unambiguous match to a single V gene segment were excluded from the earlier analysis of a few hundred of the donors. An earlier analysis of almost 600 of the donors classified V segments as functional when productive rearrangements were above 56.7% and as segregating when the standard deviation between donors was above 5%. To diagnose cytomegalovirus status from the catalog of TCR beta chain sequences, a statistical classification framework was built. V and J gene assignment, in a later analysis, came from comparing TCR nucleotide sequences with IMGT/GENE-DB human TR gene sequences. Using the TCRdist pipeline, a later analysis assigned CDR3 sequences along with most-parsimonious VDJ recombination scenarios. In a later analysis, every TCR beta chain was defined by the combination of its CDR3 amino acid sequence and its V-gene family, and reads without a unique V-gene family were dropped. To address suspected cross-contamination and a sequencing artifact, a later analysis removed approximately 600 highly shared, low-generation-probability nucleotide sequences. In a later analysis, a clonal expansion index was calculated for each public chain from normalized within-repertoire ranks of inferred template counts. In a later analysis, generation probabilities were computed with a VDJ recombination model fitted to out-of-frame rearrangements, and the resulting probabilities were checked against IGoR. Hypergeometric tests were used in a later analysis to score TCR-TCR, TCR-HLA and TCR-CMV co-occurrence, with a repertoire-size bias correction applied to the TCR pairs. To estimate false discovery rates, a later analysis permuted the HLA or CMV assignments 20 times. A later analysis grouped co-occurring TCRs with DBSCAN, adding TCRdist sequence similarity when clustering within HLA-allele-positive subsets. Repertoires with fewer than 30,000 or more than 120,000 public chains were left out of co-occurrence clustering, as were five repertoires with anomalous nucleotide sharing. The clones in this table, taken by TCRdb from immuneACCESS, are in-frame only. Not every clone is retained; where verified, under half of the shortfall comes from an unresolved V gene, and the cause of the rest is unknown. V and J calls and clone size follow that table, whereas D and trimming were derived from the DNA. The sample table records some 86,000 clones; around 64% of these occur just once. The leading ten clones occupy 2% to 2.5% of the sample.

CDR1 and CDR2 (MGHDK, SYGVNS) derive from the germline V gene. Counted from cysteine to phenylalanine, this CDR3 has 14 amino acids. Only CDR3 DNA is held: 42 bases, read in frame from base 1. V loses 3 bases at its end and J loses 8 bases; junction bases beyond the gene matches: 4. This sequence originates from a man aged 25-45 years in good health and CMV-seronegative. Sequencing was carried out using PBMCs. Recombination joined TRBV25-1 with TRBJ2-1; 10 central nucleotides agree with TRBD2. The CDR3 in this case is CASSDSGGADEQFF. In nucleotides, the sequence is TGTGCCAGCAGTGACAGCGGGGGGGCGGATGAGCAGTTCTTC.